The 14 T cell receptor beta chains below come from one sample, sequenced in a study of cytomegalovirus exposure and HLA in healthy donors. The method was immunoSEQ multiplex PCR; TCRdb's version includes in-frame clones alone and lacks a portion of them. This sample has some 150,000 clones; about 87% occur once, and the top ten carry roughly 1.5%. Sequenced input: PBMCs. Receptors originate from a woman between 25 and 40 years old in good health and CMV-seronegative.

The chain employs TRBV7-2 and TRBJ2-7; TRBD2 aligns across 7 bases. Trimming cost V 5 bases and J 8 bases; bases outside gene matches: 15. The CDR3 extends over 15 amino acids. CDR1 and CDR2 from the germline V gene are SGHTA and FQGNSA. CDR3 loop: CASSPFLVREAKQYF. CDR3 DNA: TGTGCCAGCAGCCCTTTCTTGGTCCGGGAGGCAAAGCAGTACTTC.

The chain uses TRBV6-1 and TRBJ2-7; D is undetermined. The CDR3 is 11 amino acids. CDR1 MNHNS and CDR2 SASEGT come from the germline V gene. V lost 4 bases to trimming and J lost 6 bases, with 7 bases between them. This chain's CDR3 is CASSAPVEQYF. In DNA form, the CDR3 reads TGTGCCAGCAGTGCCCCTGTCGAGCAGTACTTC.

This clone was counted ten times or more. The genes are TRBV6-1 and TRBJ1-2; D possibly corresponds to TRBD1 (5 bases). CDR1 and CDR2 from the germline V gene are MNHNS and SASEGT. This CDR3 region has 13 residues. V was trimmed by 6 bases and J by 7 bases, leaving 15 bases between them. This chain's CDR3 is CASREFGAPGYTF. The CDR3, as DNA: TGTGCCAGCAGAGAGTTTGGGGCTCCTGGCTACACCTTC.

The genes are TRBV2 and TRBJ2-1; 9 bases fit TRBD2. The trim removed 4 bases at V and 3 bases at J, leaving 10 bases unmatched. In germline, CDR1 is SNHLY, CDR2 FYNNEI. The CDR3 spans 17 residues. CDR3 DNA sequence: TGTGCCAGCAGTGTACGAGGGGGACTAGCTTACTACAATGAGCAGTTCTTC. Residues: CASSVRGGLAYYNEQFF.

The chain links TRBV10-3 to TRBJ2-7; 9 positions match TRBD2. The CDR3 loop spans 16 amino acids. Germline CDR1 and CDR2: ENHRY and SYGVKD. J gave up 0 bases and V 2 bases, and 5 bases lay outside the gene matches. The CDR3 sequence is CAISELSGGTSYEQYF. CDR3 nucleotide sequence: TGTGCCATCAGTGAGCTCAGCGGGGGGACCTCCTACGAGCAGTACTTC.

The chain links TRBV18 to TRBJ1-2; tentative D call: TRBD1 (6 bases). Trimming left V 3 bases short and J 4 bases short, with 12 bases between. The CDR3 consists of 14 residues. Germline lookup yields CDR1 KGHSH and CDR2 LQKENI. The CDR3 here is CASSPPGAIYGYTF. Written as DNA, the CDR3 is TGTGCCAGCTCACCCCCAGGGGCCATCTATGGCTACACCTTC.

This chain joins TRBV9 and TRBJ1-1; maybe TRBD1 (5 bases). The V end lost 4 bases, the J end lost 3 bases, and 13 bases lay between the germline ends. This CDR3 has 14 residues. Per the germline V gene, CDR1 is SGDLS and CDR2 is YYNGEE. Written as DNA, the CDR3 is TGTGCCAGCAGCCCCGGAGGGGCGTACACTGAAGCTTTCTTT. Translation gives CASSPGGAYTEAFF.

The chain links TRBV25-1 to TRBJ2-7, with 7 bases lining up with TRBD1. V trimming: 2 bases; J trimming: 9 bases; junction bases outside the gene matches: 7. CDR3 length: 13 amino acids. Germline V lookup: CDR1 MGHDK, CDR2 SYGVNS. This CDR3 is CASSEPNRDRQYF. As DNA, the CDR3 is TGTGCCAGCAGTGAACCCAACCGGGACAGGCAGTACTTC.

The rearrangement joins TRBV5-8 to TRBJ1-6; no clear D gene. Trimming took off 2 bases at V and 5 bases at J, with 11 bases between the two ends. The V gene's germline CDR1 is SGHTS and CDR2 YDEGEE. The CDR3 extends over 15 amino acids. The CDR3 coding sequence is TGTGCCAGCAGCTTTGCGGGAATTAATAATTCACCCCTCCACTTT. Translation gives CASSFAGINNSPLHF.

The chain recombines TRBV6-6 with TRBJ2-7; 8 nucleotides agree with TRBD2. The CDR3 totals 16 residues. Trimming cost V 9 bases and J 5 bases; bases outside gene matches: 18. Per the germline V gene, CDR1 is MNHNY and CDR2 is SVGAGI (reference sequence). Here the CDR3 reads CASTHRVGGDVNEQYF. CDR3 in DNA: TGTGCCAGTACCCATAGGGTCGGGGGGGACGTAAACGAGCAGTACTTC.

The chain uses TRBV27 and TRBJ2-1; perhaps TRBD2 as D (5 bases). Germline V gene lookup returns CDR1 MNHEY and CDR2 SMNVEV (reference sequence). V shed 6 bases and J shed 6 bases, with 15 bases lying between them. The CDR3 is 14 residues long. In DNA form, the CDR3 reads TGTGCCAGCAGCTCGGGTCTAGCTGCCAATGAGCAGTTCTTC. Encoded protein: CASSSGLAANEQFF.

The chain links TRBV25-1 to TRBJ2-5; possibly TRBD1 for D (5 bases). Per germline, CDR1 MGHDK and CDR2 SYGVNS. Trimming cost V 4 bases and J 2 bases, with 20 bases left between them. CDR3 length: 17 residues. The CDR3 DNA reads TGTGCCAGCAGTGTAACAGGCGAATCGTCCCCACAAGAGACCCAGTACTTC. Translation: CASSVTGESSPQETQYF.

J is TRBJ1-3 and V is TRBV5-1, with a tentative D call TRBD1 (5 bases). Looked up from germline, CDR1 is SGHRS and CDR2 is YFSETQ. The CDR3 extends over 14 amino acids. Trimming left V 3 bases short and J 10 bases short, with 17 bases between. CDR3 loop: CASSSRDSGGTIYF. CDR3 bases: TGCGCCAGCAGCTCAAGGGACTCCGGAGGAACCATATATTTT.

The V gene is TRBV4-2, the J gene TRBJ1-4; 7 bases are a match to TRBD1. The CDR3 length is 15 residues. V was pared by 2 bases and J by 15 bases, with 15 bases of the junction left unmatched. Germline CDR1 LGHNA, CDR2 YNFKEQ. The CDR3 is CASSQRDSGIDGVFF. The CDR3 coding sequence is TGTGCCAGCAGCCAAAGGGACAGTGGGATTGATGGGGTGTTTTTT.